The clone carrying this T cell receptor beta chain was counted ten times or more. Individual cDNA molecules received unique molecular identifiers during library preparation. TCRdb re-called the 5' RACE reads through MiXCR, storing one row per CDR3 protein. The sample includes some 49,000 distinct CDR3 sequences, approximately 12% seen only once; the top ten take approximately 8.5%. The data were obtained in a study of early T cells in non-severe SARS-CoV-2 infection. Germline CDR1 is SGHTA and CDR2 is FQGTGA. CDR3 size: 16 residues. The V segment lost 6 bases and the J segment 2 bases; nucleotides outside the gene matches: 9.

Specimen: whole blood. The sequence came from an adult who was a healthcare worker with PCR-confirmed SARS-CoV-2 infection or an uninfected control (not recorded which). This sequence joins TRBV7-3 and TRBJ2-7, with 11 bases matching TRBD1. The CDR3 bases are TGTGCCAGCAGTATAACCGGGACAGGGGGGACCTACGAGCAGTACTTC. It yields the protein CASSITGTGGTYEQYF.